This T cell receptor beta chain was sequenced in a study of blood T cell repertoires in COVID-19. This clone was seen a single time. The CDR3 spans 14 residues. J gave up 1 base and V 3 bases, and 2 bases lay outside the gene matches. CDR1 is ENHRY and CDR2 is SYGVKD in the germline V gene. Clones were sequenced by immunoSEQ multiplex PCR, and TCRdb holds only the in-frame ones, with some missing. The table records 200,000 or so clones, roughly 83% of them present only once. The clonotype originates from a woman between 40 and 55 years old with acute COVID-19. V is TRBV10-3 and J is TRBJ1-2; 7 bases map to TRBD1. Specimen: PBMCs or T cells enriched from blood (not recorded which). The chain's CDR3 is CAISEWDSNYGYTF. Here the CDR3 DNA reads TGTGCCATCAGTGAATGGGACAGTAACTATGGCTACACCTTC.